This T cell receptor (beta chain) was sequenced during a study of T cell responses to AZD1222 COVID-19 vaccine. V shed 0 bases and J shed 4 bases, with 10 bases lying between them. Per germline, CDR1 MNHEY and CDR2 SVGAGI. This CDR3 is built from 16 residues. This clone was picked up one time. Here immunoSEQ multiplex PCR was the method, and the copy in TCRdb shows in-frame clones only, minus some. The sample has about 90,000 clones; approximately 86% are singletons. This sequence originates from an adult in good health. The chain is built from TRBV6-5 and TRBJ1-6; no reliable D call. The specimen comprised peripheral blood, sampled on day 0 of AZD1222 vaccination. CDR3 DNA: TGTGCCAGCAGTTACTCGGCTTTGGGGTATAATTCACCCCTCCACTTT. Translating it yields CASSYSALGYNSPLHF.